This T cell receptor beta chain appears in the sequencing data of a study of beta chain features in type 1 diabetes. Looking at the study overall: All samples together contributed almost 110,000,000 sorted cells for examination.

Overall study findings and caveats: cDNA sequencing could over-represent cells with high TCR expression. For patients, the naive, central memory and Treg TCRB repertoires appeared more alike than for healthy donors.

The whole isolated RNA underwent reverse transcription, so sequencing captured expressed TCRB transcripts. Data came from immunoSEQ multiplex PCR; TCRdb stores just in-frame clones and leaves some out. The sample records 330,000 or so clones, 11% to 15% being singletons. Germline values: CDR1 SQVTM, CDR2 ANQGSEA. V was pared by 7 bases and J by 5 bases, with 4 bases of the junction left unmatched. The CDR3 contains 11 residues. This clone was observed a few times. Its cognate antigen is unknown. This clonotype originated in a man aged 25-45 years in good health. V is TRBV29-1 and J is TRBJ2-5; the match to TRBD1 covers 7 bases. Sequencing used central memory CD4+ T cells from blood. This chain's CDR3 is CSADRAETQYF. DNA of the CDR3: TGCAGCGCTGACAGGGCGGAGACCCAGTACTTC.